The 25 T cell receptor beta chains presented below share a single source sample, sequenced in a study of regulatory T cells in long-lasting Graves disease. Time point denoted: newly diagnosed GD, antithyroid drugs for less than 3 months. After RNA was extracted from PBMCs, the TCR library was made from it. Libraries of TCR beta came from iRepertoire HTBI primers plus Arm-PCR of CDR3 regions. Via MiXCR, TCRdb re-called the multiplex PCR reads, giving one row per CDR3 protein. Of about 500,000 distinct CDR3 sequences detected, approximately 12% appear once; the ten largest clones hold over 7%. The same specimen was also included in a second study, on T cells in Graves' hyperthyroidism and ophthalmopathy.

Sequenced here: peripheral blood mononuclear cells (PBMCs), sampled at new diagnosis, from a patient treated with antithyroid drugs. These TCRs come from a woman in her 30s with Graves disease.

The sample holds a few counts of this clonotype. The genes are TRBV2 and TRBJ1-2, with no clear D. Trimming left V 7 bases short and J 4 bases short, with 13 bases between. Germline V gene data show CDR1 as SNHLY and CDR2 as FYNNEI. The CDR3 runs 13 residues. The CDR3 is CASTLRSIYGYTF. Here the CDR3 DNA reads TGTGCCAGCACCCTTCGCTCGATCTATGGCTACACCTTC.

This clonotype was observed many times. The chain is built from TRBV18 and TRBJ1-5, with 7 bases identical to TRBD1. J lost 6 bases, V lost 2 bases, and 4 bases had no gene match. This CDR3 contains 14 residues. Per germline, CDR1 KGHSH and CDR2 LQKENI. The CDR3 region is CASSPGRGGQPQHF. CDR3 sequence (DNA): TGTGCCAGCTCACCAGGCAGGGGGGGTCAGCCCCAGCATTTT.

This clonotype was detected a few times. The chain has TRBV5-5 and TRBJ2-3; D gene uncertain. Germline V gene data show CDR1 as SGHKS and CDR2 as YYEKEE (reference sequence). Deletions cut 2 bases from V and 0 bases from J, with 13 bases between. CDR3 length equals 16 residues. The CDR3 protein is CASSFFADLSTDTQYF. For the CDR3, the DNA is TGTGCCAGCAGCTTCTTTGCGGATCTTAGCACAGATACGCAGTATTTT.

This clonotype was counted at least ten times. The J gene is TRBJ1-2, the V gene TRBV5-1; tentative D call: TRBD1 (5 bases). V was pared by 6 bases and J by 2 bases, with 14 bases between. Looked up from germline, CDR1 is SGHRS and CDR2 is YFSETQ. This CDR3 comprises 14 residues. In nucleotides, the CDR3 is TGCGCCAGCAACCCGACAGACACGAACTATGGCTACACCTTC. This codes for CASNPTDTNYGYTF. Full variable domain (rest looked up from reference TRBV5-1 and TRBJ1-2): KAGVTQTPRYLIKTRGQQVTLSCSPISGHRSVSWYQQTPGQGLQFLFEYFSETQRNKGNFPGRFSGRQFSNSRSEMNVSTLELGDSALYLCASNPTDTNYGYTFGSGTRLTVV.

A remark on this clonotype: One end of the junction does not line up with germline, which may come from a read error. The chain combines TRBV19 with TRBJ1-5; no reliable D call. The CDR3 runs 14 residues. The germline gives CDR1 LNHDA, CDR2 SQIVND (reference sequence). The CDR3 DNA follows: TGTGTCAGTTCCCAGGATTATAGCAATCAGCCCAAGCATTTT. Translated, it gives CVSSQDYSNQPKHF. The full variable domain, with the rest looked up from reference TRBV19 and TRBJ1-5, is DGGITQSPKYLFRKEGQNVTLSCEQNLNHDAMYWYRQDPGQGLRLIYYSQIVNDFQKGDIAEGYSVSREKKESFPLTVTSAQKNPTAFYLCVSSQDYSNQPKHFGDGTRLSIL.

In its sample, this clonotype was seen many times. V and J are TRBV15 and TRBJ2-3, with 12 bases matching TRBD2. Germline V gene sequence: CDR1 LNHNV, CDR2 YYDKDF (reference sequence). The CDR3 loop spans 16 amino acids. The V gene end was trimmed by 2 bases and the J gene end by 5 bases; junction bases not matched to a gene: 5. CDR3 DNA: TGTGCCACCAGCAGAAACCCGGGACTAGCGGGAGATACGCAGTATTTT. Amino acids: CATSRNPGLAGDTQYF.

This clonotype was counted ten times or more. V and J are TRBV11-1 and TRBJ2-7; 9 nucleotides align to TRBD1. The junction had 14 bases not matched to a gene; V was cut back by 5 bases and J by 3 bases. Germline V lookup: CDR1 SGHAT, CDR2 FQDESV (reference sequence). This CDR3 is built from 17 residues. CDR3 sequence (DNA): TGTGCCAGCAGCCGAACAATGGGACAGGGCCCAGACTACGAGCAGTACTTC. Translation gives CASSRTMGQGPDYEQYF.

This clonotype was counted ten times or more. The J gene is TRBJ2-5, the V gene TRBV18; D gene unclear. V lost 0 bases to trimming and J lost 5 bases, with 7 bases between them. Germline-derived CDR1 and CDR2 are KGHSH and LQKENI. This CDR3 is 13 amino acids long. The CDR3, as DNA: TGTGCCAGCTCACCACCCCCCAGGGAGACCCAGTACTTC. Residues: CASSPPPRETQYF.

This clonotype has only a few counts. V and J are TRBV28 and TRBJ2-5; D is possibly TRBD1 or TRBD2 (5 bases each). V dropped 5 bases and J dropped 7 bases, with 14 bases sitting between them. The length of the CDR3 is 13 residues. CDR1 and CDR2 from the germline V gene are MDHEN and SYDVKM. CDR3 protein: CASSAGGPGTQYF. The CDR3 region has the DNA TGTGCCAGCAGTGCTGGGGGTCCGGGGACCCAGTACTTC.

This clonotype showed up many times. The CDR3 region has the DNA TGCAGTGCTAGTCCGGGGTCAGCCTACGAGCAGTACTTC. Protein product: CSASPGSAYEQYF. This sequence joins TRBV20-1 and TRBJ2-7; the D gene is possibly TRBD2 (5 bases). V dropped 3 bases and J dropped 2 bases, with 11 bases sitting between them. CDR1 is DFQATT, CDR2 SNEGSKA, per germline (reference sequence). The CDR3 has 13 amino acids.

This clonotype occurred a few times. The CDR3 protein is CASSRRDSTSYEQYF. DNA of the CDR3: TGTGCCAGCAGCCGCCGGGACTCCACAAGCTACGAGCAGTACTTC. This sequence joins TRBV3-1 and TRBJ2-7; tentatively, D is TRBD2 (6 bases). The V and J ends lost 4 bases and 3 bases respectively, with 16 bases between them. Germline V gives CDR1 LGHDT, CDR2 YNNKEL (reference sequence). This CDR3 has 15 amino acids.

In its sample, this clonotype was seen a few times. The chain uses TRBV6-2 or TRBV6-3 and TRBJ1-1; D uncertain. V was trimmed by 8 bases and J by 0 bases, leaving 10 bases between them. Per germline, CDR1 MNHEY and CDR2 SVGEGT. The CDR3 is 13 amino acids. The CDR3 spells CASLNGLNTEAFF. In DNA, the CDR3 is TGTGCCAGCCTCAACGGGCTGAACACTGAAGCTTTCTTT.

This clonotype was observed many times. The chain is built from TRBV20-1 and TRBJ2-7; D not certain. V was cut by 1 base and J by 1 base, with 5 bases left in between. Germline loops: CDR1 DFQATT, CDR2 SNEGSKA (reference sequence). This CDR3 region has 12 residues. The CDR3, as DNA: TGCAGTGCTAGAGTGGCGTCCTACGAGCAGTACTTC. Translating gives CSARVASYEQYF.

This clonotype was seen many times. V and J are TRBV2 and TRBJ2-1; D may be TRBD1 or TRBD2 (7 bases each). This CDR3 has 18 residues. Looked up from germline, CDR1 is SNHLY and CDR2 is FYNNEI. V was trimmed by 6 bases and J by 0 bases, leaving 21 bases between them. This chain's CDR3 is CASSKTGTLAVSYNEQFF. CDR3 in DNA: TGTGCCAGCAGCAAGACAGGGACTCTAGCGGTCTCCTACAATGAGCAGTTCTTC.

This clonotype was seen many times. The gene calls are TRBV11-2 and TRBJ2-3; no reliable D call. Germline V gene sequence: CDR1 SGHAT, CDR2 FQNNGV. The CDR3 sequence is 12 residues long. V was pared by 8 bases and J by 2 bases, with 8 bases between. The DNA for the CDR3 is TGTGCCAGCGGTTGGACCACAGATACGCAGTATTTT. This gives the protein CASGWTTDTQYF.

The CDR3 DNA reads TGTGCCAGCAGCTTCGGAGCGGATCTGAGCACAGATACGCAGTATTTT. Its protein is CASSFGADLSTDTQYF. This sequence joins TRBV9 and TRBJ2-3, with a tentative D call TRBD2 (5 bases). The germline V and J ends were trimmed by 4 bases and 0 bases, with 15 bases remaining between them. This CDR3 region has 16 residues. Germline V CDR1 and CDR2: SGDLS, YYNGEE.

This clonotype was detected many times. This sequence joins TRBV11-2 and TRBJ2-7, with 7 bases identical to TRBD1. The V and J ends lost 3 bases and 5 bases, in that order; junction bases with no gene match: 4. CDR3 length: 13 residues. CDR1 SGHAT and CDR2 FQNNGV come from the germline V gene. The CDR3: CASSFVGGDEQYF. The CDR3 DNA follows: TGTGCCAGCAGCTTCGTAGGGGGCGACGAGCAGTACTTC. Supplemented by reference TRBV11-2 and TRBJ2-7, the full variable domain reads EAGVAQSPRYKIIEKRQSVAFWCNPISGHATLYWYQQILGQGPKLLIQFQNNGVVDDSQLPKDRFSAERLKGVDSTLKIQPAKLEDSAVYLCASSFVGGDEQYFGPGTRLTVT.

This clonotype was counted ten times or more. The CDR3 DNA sequence: TGTGCCAGCAGTGATAAGATGGATAATTCACCCCTCCACTTT. Protein: CASSDKMDNSPLHF. The chain joins TRBV2 to TRBJ1-6, with D hard to call. Germline V gene lookup returns CDR1 SNHLY and CDR2 FYNNEI. CDR3 length equals 14 residues. V shed 3 bases and J shed 5 bases, with 8 bases lying between them.

This clonotype has a count of ten or more. This chain connects TRBV12-3 or TRBV12-4 to TRBJ2-3; D not certain. Trimming left V 3 bases short and J 6 bases short, with 4 bases between. This CDR3 has 11 residues. In nucleotides, the CDR3 is TGTGCCAGCAGTTTTAGGGATACGCAGTATTTT. Encoded protein: CASSFRDTQYF.

This clonotype showed up just a few times. The chain employs TRBV7-9 and TRBJ1-6; D unclear. V lost 4 bases and J 9 bases, leaving 16 bases between the germline ends. The CDR3 covers 15 residues. The germline gives CDR1 SEHNR, CDR2 FQNEAQ (reference sequence). The CDR3 sequence is CASSSTGPYRSPLHF. DNA for the CDR3: TGTGCCAGCAGCTCCACCGGGCCTTATCGTTCACCCCTCCACTTT. Full variable domain (outside the CDR3, taken from reference TRBV7-9 and TRBJ1-6): DTGVSQNPRHKITKRGQNVTFRCDPISEHNRLYWYRQTLGQGPEFLTYFQNEAQLEKSRLLSDRFSAERPKGSFSTLEIQRTEQGDSAMYLCASSSTGPYRSPLHFGNGTRLTVT.

This clonotype was seen many times. The chain carries TRBV3-1 and TRBJ1-6; D possibly corresponds to TRBD1 (5 bases). The length of the CDR3 is 15 residues. From germline, CDR1 is LGHDT and CDR2 YNNKEL (reference sequence). V lost 1 base and J 6 bases, leaving 10 bases between the germline ends. CDR3 residues: CASSQGGPVNSPLHF. CDR3 sequence (DNA): TGTGCCAGCAGCCAAGGGGGACCCGTTAATTCACCCCTCCACTTT.

This clonotype has only one observation. A much more abundant neighbour one base away suggests this may be a read error. The gene calls are TRBV14 and TRBJ1-6; D not certain. In germline, CDR1 is SGHDN, CDR2 FVKESK. The CDR3 spans 14 residues. CDR3: CVSSQDFWDSPLHF. In nucleotides, the CDR3 is TGTGTCAGCAGCCAAGATTTCTGGGATTCACCCCTCCACTTT.

At least ten counts were recorded for this clonotype. The chain couples TRBV13 to TRBJ2-5; no firm D call. The germline gives CDR1 PRHDT, CDR2 FYEKMQ (reference sequence). This CDR3 has 16 amino acids. V lost 4 bases to trimming and J lost 2 bases, with 17 bases between them. The CDR3 nucleotides are TGTGCCAGCAGCTCGGGCTACTGGCAGATACAAGAGACCCAGTACTTC. It specifies CASSSGYWQIQETQYF.

This clonotype has at least ten counts. The chain carries TRBV12-3 or TRBV12-4 and TRBJ2-5; TRBD1 matches 11 bases. The CDR3 is 17 residues long. With V trimmed by 5 bases and J by 4 bases, 12 bases remained unmatched. CDR3 loop: CASSRPLGQGARETQYF. CDR3 in DNA: TGTGCCAGCAGTCGCCCCTTAGGACAGGGGGCCAGAGAGACCCAGTACTTC.

With respect to this clonotype: Being one base from a much bigger clone, this may be a read error. V and J are TRBV7-3 and TRBJ2-7, with TRBD1 matching 9 bases. Trimming took 6 bases from V and 6 from J; bases not matched to a gene: 15. The CDR3 length is 16 residues. Germline lookup yields CDR1 SGHTA and CDR2 FQGTGA. The CDR3 DNA is TGTGCCAGCAGATTGGAACCGGGACAGGGATCAGCCGAGCAGTACTTC. This codes for CASRLEPGQGSAEQYF.